Each of the 21 T cell receptor beta chains below was sequenced from the same sample in a study of preoperative IRX-2 immunotherapy in early breast cancer. This sample's treatment: preoperative locoregional IRX-2 cytokine immunotherapy. TCRdb keeps only in-frame clones here, not all; method: immunoSEQ multiplex PCR. The table lists 2,500 to 3,500 clones, roughly 80% of them singletons. Material: tumor tissue, obtained before IRX-2 immunotherapy. Every receptor here comes from a human donor with breast cancer.

The chain combines TRBV11-3 with TRBJ1-2, with no clear D. CDR1 is SGHNT and CDR2 is YENEEA in the germline V gene. Trimming removed 5 bases at V and 3 bases at J, with 16 bases between. This CDR3 has 15 residues. CDR3 in amino acids: CASSPEVVADYGYTF. CDR3 in DNA: TGTGCCAGCAGCCCCGAGGTGGTAGCGGACTATGGCTACACCTTC.

The chain has TRBV5-1 and TRBJ2-7, with D possibly called TRBD1 or TRBD2 (5 bases each). V lost 0 bases, J lost 2 bases, and 9 bases lay in between. Germline CDR1 is SGHRS and CDR2 is YFSETQ. The CDR3 runs 14 residues. Here the CDR3 DNA reads TGCGCCAGCAGCTTGGGGGGACGAACCTACGAGCAGTACTTC. Encoded protein: CASSLGGRTYEQYF.

The chain links TRBV7-1 to TRBJ1-3; possible D gene TRBD1, 5 bases. TRBV7-1 falls under the ORF class, with uncertain function. V lost 3 bases and J lost 3, with 9 bases in between. The CDR3 length is 14 residues. Here the CDR3 reads CASSSRGLGNTIYF. The CDR3 nucleotides read TGTGCCAGCAGCTCGAGGGGCCTTGGAAACACCATATATTTT.

Note on this clone: An ambiguous or unread base is present, and the residue it codes for is denoted X. V and J are TRBV28 and TRBJ1-5; possibly TRBD1 for D (5 bases). V was clipped by 5 bases and J by 0 bases, with 14 bases between them. The CDR3 length is 16 residues. Germline V gene data show CDR1 as MDHEN and CDR2 as SYDVKM. CDR3 region: CASSMTXGYSNQPQHF. Written as DNA, the CDR3 is TGTGCCAGCAGTATGACAGRGGGATATAGCAATCAGCCCCAGCATTTT.

This clone has just a few counts. The chain has TRBV11-3 and TRBJ2-2; the D gene is possibly TRBD1 (5 bases). There are 14 residues in the CDR3. V lost 2 bases to trimming and J lost 1 base, with 5 bases between them. In germline, CDR1 is SGHNT, CDR2 YENEEA. Here the CDR3 DNA reads TGTGCCAGCAGCTTAACAGGGAACACCGGGGAGCTGTTTTTT. Protein product: CASSLTGNTGELFF.

This clone was seen only a few times. The rearrangement links TRBV1 to TRBJ2-6; TRBD2, the table's D call, was not compared with the DNA. TRBV1 represents a pseudogene. CDR3 length equals 17 residues. In nucleotides, the CDR3 is TGCGCCAGCAGCCAAGATAGGCGCGGCTCTGGGGCCAACGTCCTGACTTTC. Protein: CASSQDRRGSGANVLTF.

This clone occurred once. The rearrangement uses TRBV10-2 and TRBJ2-1; 9 positions match TRBD2. CDR3 length: 15 residues. V trimming: 8 bases; J trimming: 6 bases; junction bases outside the gene matches: 11. CDR1 and CDR2 (germline): WSHSY, SAAADI. In DNA form, the CDR3 reads TGCGCCAGCCGTGTCGCGGGGGGGCAGTTCAATGAGCAGTTCTTC. Translating gives CASRVAGGQFNEQFF.

The rearrangement joins TRBV19 to TRBJ1-6; a possible D gene is TRBD1 (5 bases). The CDR3 runs to 17 residues. The ends were cut back, 5 bases at V and 5 bases at J, with 19 bases in the middle. CDR1 is LNHDA, CDR2 SQIVND, per germline (reference sequence). CDR3 sequence: CASSPNRDATHNSPLHF. The CDR3 DNA follows: TGTGCCAGTAGTCCAAACCGGGACGCAACACATAATTCACCCCTCCACTTT.

The chain carries TRBV6-7 and TRBJ2-2; 9 bases fit TRBD1. TRBV6-7 is labeled an ORF, and its function is uncertain. This CDR3 comprises 18 residues. The J segment lost 1 base and the V segment lost 1 base, leaving 7 bases of the junction unmatched. As DNA, the CDR3 is TGTGCCAGCAGTTACTTTCGCCCGGGACAGGGGAACACCGGGGAGCTGTTTTTT. It codes for CASSYFRPGQGNTGELFF.

This clone was seen just once. The chain combines TRBV19 with TRBJ2-7, with TRBD2 identical over 7 bases. Germline lookup yields CDR1 LNHDA and CDR2 SQIVND (reference sequence). Trimming cost V 2 bases and J 3 bases; bases outside gene matches: 7. The CDR3 sequence is 15 residues long. CDR3 sequence (DNA): TGTGCCAGTAGTATACAAGTCGGGGGGTTCTACGAGCAGTACTTC. This translates into CASSIQVGGFYEQYF.

The chain joins TRBV6-8 to TRBJ1-1; tentatively, D is TRBD1 (5 bases). V dropped 7 bases and J dropped 2 bases, with 20 bases sitting between them. The CDR3 totals 16 residues. The germline gives CDR1 MNHGY, CDR2 SAAAGT. The CDR3 reads CASTQGAGRGNTEAFF. DNA of the CDR3: TGTGCCAGCACCCAAGGGGCAGGGAGGGGAAACACTGAAGCTTTCTTT.

V usage is TRBV1 and J usage is TRBJ1-2; the D segment call TRBD1 is taken from the table without a DNA check. TRBV1 is a listed pseudogene. The CDR3 sequence is 15 residues long. The CDR3 DNA is TGCGCCAGCAGCCTCGGGACAGAGGGGTCCTATGGCTACACCTTC. Translated, it gives CASSLGTEGSYGYTF.

This chain uses TRBV6-8 with TRBJ1-5; the match to TRBD1 covers 8 bases. From germline, CDR1 is MNHGY and CDR2 SAAAGT. The CDR3 is 14 amino acids. V lost 6 bases to trimming and J lost 2 bases; unmatched junction nucleotides: 3. CDR3 loop: CASRSGQGNQPQHF. The CDR3 DNA reads as TGTGCCAGCAGATCGGGACAGGGCAATCAGCCCCAGCATTTT.

This sequence joins TRBV5-1 and TRBJ2-1; 9 bases align to TRBD2. This CDR3 region has 16 residues. Germline V gene data show CDR1 as SGHRS and CDR2 as YFSETQ. Trimming at V came to 0 bases and at J to 5 bases, leaving 6 bases not matched to a gene. As DNA, the CDR3 is TGCGCCAGCAGCTTGGCTGGGACTAGCCCCCACAATGAGCAGTTCTTC. Its protein product is CASSLAGTSPHNEQFF.

CDR3 in amino acids: CASRTAKGQGTYEQYF. CDR3 nucleotide sequence: TGTGCCAGCAGAACAGCAAAGGGACAGGGCACCTACGAGCAGTACTTC. The rearrangement joins TRBV28 to TRBJ2-7; the match to TRBD1 covers 9 bases. The germline V gene has CDR1 MDHEN and CDR2 SYDVKM. CDR3 length equals 16 residues. V gave up 6 bases and J gave up 2 bases; unmatched junction bases: 11.

The genes are TRBV14 and TRBJ1-1; D is uncertain. This CDR3 has 16 residues. Germline CDR1 and CDR2: SGHDN and FVKESK. V shed 0 bases and J shed 4 bases, with 15 bases lying between them. The CDR3 loop is CASSQDRIRVGTEAFF. The CDR3 DNA follows: TGTGCCAGCAGCCAAGATCGAATTAGGGTGGGCACTGAAGCTTTCTTT.

Comments on this clone: The same CDR3 is also encoded by other DNA sequences in this sample. The chain combines TRBV6-8 with TRBJ1-1; D is unresolved. Germline-derived CDR1 and CDR2 are MNHGY and SAAAGT. This CDR3 region has 13 residues. V was cut by 2 bases and J by 1 base, with 5 bases left in between. CDR3 sequence: CASSYTRNTEAFF. CDR3 nucleotides: TGTGCCAGCAGTTACACCCGGAACACTGAAGCTTTCTTT.

The chain joins TRBV5-1 to TRBJ2-1; D is possibly TRBD2 (5 bases). V was shortened by 0 bases and J by 0 bases, with 10 bases between the two germline ends. Germline CDR1 SGHRS, CDR2 YFSETQ. The CDR3 is made up of 16 amino acids. The CDR3 nucleotides read TGCGCCAGCAGCTTGGTAGACTACCCCTCCTACAATGAGCAGTTCTTC. Amino acids: CASSLVDYPSYNEQFF.

This chain links TRBV7-6 with TRBJ2-7; no clear D gene. The germline gives CDR1 SGHVS, CDR2 FNYEAQ. The germline V and J ends were trimmed by 5 bases and 2 bases, with 13 bases remaining between them. The CDR3 has 14 residues. This chain's CDR3 is CASSPDPPTYEQYF. CDR3 DNA sequence: TGTGCCAGCAGCCCAGACCCTCCCACCTACGAGCAGTACTTC.

The chain couples TRBV15 to TRBJ2-7; D is possibly TRBD1 (7 bases). V lost 2 bases and J lost 1, with 12 bases in between. This CDR3 has 15 residues. Germline loops: CDR1 LNHNV, CDR2 YYDKDF (reference sequence). The CDR3 DNA sequence: TGTGCCACCAGCAGATTTTCAGGGGGGTCCTACGAGCAGTACTTC. It specifies CATSRFSGGSYEQYF.

V is TRBV5-1 and J is TRBJ2-2; 7 nucleotides agree with TRBD2. The CDR3 contains 15 residues. The ends lost 2 bases at V and 7 bases at J; junction bases unmatched: 8. Per germline, CDR1 SGHRS and CDR2 YFSETQ. The DNA for the CDR3 is TGCGCCAGCAGCTTTGGTTGGCGGGACTACGGGGAGCTGTTTTTT. This encodes CASSFGWRDYGELFF.